This T cell receptor beta chain originates from a study of OX40 agonist ivuxolimab in advanced cancers. Background on the study: In this trial design, patients received ivuxolimab intravenously at 0.01 to 10 mg/kg every 2 weeks. Under the entry rules, prior anti-PD-1, anti-PD-L1 or anti-CTLA-4 therapy was allowed, and about 40% had some.

Notes on the study in general: Partial responders dosed at 0.1-3.0 mg/kg displayed clonal expansion ranking among the lowest. Expanded clones belonging to CD8+ T cells outnumbered, on average, those of CD4+.

Points on this clone: Antigen unknown.

Between the trimmed V and J ends, which lost 3 bases and 7 bases, there was a span of 22 bases. CDR1 and CDR2 (germline): SGHVS, FQNEAQ. This CDR3 contains 16 residues. The table came from immunoSEQ multiplex PCR; TCRdb's copy has only in-frame clones and leaves some out. The sample lists more than 35,000 clones, about 80% occurring once. The sequencing used CD4+ or CD8+ T cells sorted from blood, collected in a trial of the OX40 agonist ivuxolimab. The chain employs TRBV7-8 and TRBJ2-7; tentatively, D is TRBD2 (6 bases). The TCR sequence derives from an adult with an advanced solid tumor such as melanoma, head and neck, liver or kidney cancer. CDR3 sequence: CASSLAPLGLAREQYF. CDR3 bases: TGTGCCAGCAGCTTGGCCCCCCTGGGGCTAGCGCGGGAGCAGTACTTC.